Below are 9 T cell receptor beta chains sequenced from a single sample in a study of blood T cell repertoires in COVID-19. Repertoires were generated with immunoSEQ multiplex PCR, while TCRdb's copy carries only in-frame clones and drops some. The sample includes about 66,000 clones, about four fifths of them seen just once. The sequencing sample was made of peripheral blood. Source of these receptors: a human donor in a cohort sampled during active COVID-19.

V usage is TRBV12-5 and J usage is TRBJ1-1; TRBD1 is a possible D gene (6 bases). This CDR3 contains 14 residues. V was pared by 7 bases and J by 1 base, with 13 bases between. From germline, CDR1 is LGHNT and CDR2 FRNRAP. In DNA form, the CDR3 reads TGTGCTAGTGCCCCGGGGACAACGAACACTGAAGCTTTCTTT. Protein product: CASAPGTTNTEAFF. The whole variable domain, remainder taken from reference TRBV12-5 and TRBJ1-1, is DARVTQTPRHKVTEMGQEVTMRCQPILGHNTVFWYRQTMMQGLELLAYFRNRAPLDDSGMPKDRFSAEMPDATLATLKIQPSEPRDSAVYFCASAPGTTNTEAFFGQGTRLTVV.

This clone has just one count. The chain carries TRBV5-4 and TRBJ2-7, with D possibly being TRBD2 (5 bases). With 4 bases removed from V and 5 bases from J, the gap between germline ends came to 13 bases. CDR1 and CDR2 (germline): SGHNT, YYREEE (reference sequence). The CDR3 has 13 residues. CDR3 sequence reads: CASSQQEANEQYF. The CDR3 DNA follows: TGTGCCAGCAGCCAGCAGGAGGCAAACGAGCAGTACTTC.

The V and J genes are TRBV6-6 and TRBJ2-7; 9 bases line up with TRBD1. Trimming cost V 5 bases and J 0 bases; bases outside gene matches: 8. Germline V gene lookup returns CDR1 MNHNY and CDR2 SVGAGI (reference sequence). The CDR3 loop spans 16 amino acids. CDR3 in amino acids: CASSLNRGLSSYEQYF. CDR3 coding DNA: TGTGCCAGCAGTCTCAACAGGGGGCTAAGCTCCTACGAGCAGTACTTC.

J is TRBJ2-2 and V is TRBV7-3, with 9 bases lining up with TRBD2. The CDR3 consists of 13 residues. CDR1 is SGHTA, CDR2 FQGTGA, per germline. The V segment lost 5 bases and the J segment 6 bases; nucleotides outside the gene matches: 1. The CDR3 loop is CASSRTSAGELFF. DNA for the CDR3: TGTGCCAGCAGCCGGACTAGCGCCGGGGAGCTGTTTTTT.

The table lists this clone with a few counts. J is TRBJ2-7 and V is TRBV28, with D maybe TRBD1 (6 bases). V lost 4 bases, J lost 0 bases, and 10 bases lay in between. Germline CDR1 reads MDHEN; CDR2 reads SYDVKM. The CDR3 is made up of 14 amino acids. CDR3 nucleotides: TGTGCCAGCAGTTCAGGACAGACCTCCTACGAGCAGTACTTC. Its translation is CASSSGQTSYEQYF.

The chain employs TRBV6-6 and TRBJ2-7; D unclear. The V and J ends lost 4 bases and 9 bases respectively, with 13 bases between them. The CDR3 has 12 residues. Germline CDR1 MNHNY, CDR2 SVGAGI (reference sequence). The CDR3 DNA reads TGTGCCAGCAGTTCCGACCTAGATTGGCAGTACTTC. It translates to CASSSDLDWQYF.

CDR3 region: CASSQATGSLNEQYF. The DNA of the CDR3 is TGTGCCAGCAGCCAAGCTACCGGGAGTCTTAACGAGCAGTACTTC. The chain couples TRBV14 to TRBJ2-7, with a tentative D call TRBD2 (6 bases). The V end lost 1 base, the J end lost 5 bases, and 15 bases lay between the germline ends. The germline V gene encodes CDR1 SGHDN and CDR2 FVKESK. The CDR3 is made up of 15 amino acids.

Ten or more counts support this clone. The gene calls are TRBV3-1 (or the pseudogene TRBV3-2) and TRBJ1-6; D remains ambiguous. Germline assignment: CDR1 LGHDT and CDR2 YNNKEL (reference sequence). The CDR3 length is 18 residues. Trimming shortened V by 4 bases and J by 0 bases, and 16 bases separated the two germline ends. The CDR3: CASSRNLPGSSYNSPLHF. The DNA of the CDR3 is TGTGCCAGCAGCCGTAATCTTCCCGGGAGCTCCTATAATTCACCCCTCCACTTT.

The genes are TRBV7-2 and TRBJ1-2, with D uncertain. CDR3 size: 12 residues. The germline V gene has CDR1 SGHTA and CDR2 FQGNSA. The V gene lost 6 bases and the J gene lost 8 bases, with 13 bases spanning the gap. The chain's CDR3 is CASSQSASGYTF. DNA of the CDR3: TGTGCCAGCAGTCAATCCGCGTCCGGCTACACCTTC. Full variable domain (rest looked up from reference TRBV7-2 and TRBJ1-2): GAGVSQSPSNKVTEKGKDVELRCDPISGHTALYWYRQSLGQGLEFLIYFQGNSAPDKSGLPSDRFSAERTGGSVSTLTIQRTQQEDSAVYLCASSQSASGYTFGSGTRLTVV.